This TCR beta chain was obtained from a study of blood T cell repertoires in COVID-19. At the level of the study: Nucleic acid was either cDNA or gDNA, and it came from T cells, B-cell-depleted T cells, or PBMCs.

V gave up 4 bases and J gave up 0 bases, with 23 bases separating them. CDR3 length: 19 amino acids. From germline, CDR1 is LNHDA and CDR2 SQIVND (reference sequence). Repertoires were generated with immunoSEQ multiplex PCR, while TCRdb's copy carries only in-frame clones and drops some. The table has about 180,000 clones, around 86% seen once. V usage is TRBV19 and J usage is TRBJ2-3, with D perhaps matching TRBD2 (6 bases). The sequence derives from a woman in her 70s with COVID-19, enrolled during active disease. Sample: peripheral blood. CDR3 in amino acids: CASSTSVVAGGTSTDTQYF. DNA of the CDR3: TGTGCCAGTAGTACCTCGGTGGTCGCCGGGGGAACTAGCACAGATACGCAGTATTTT.